This T cell receptor (beta chain) was captured by sequencing in a study of blood T cell repertoires in COVID-19. Study background: Whether acute or convalescent, the COVID-19 samples came from the United States, Italy and Spain. Nucleic acid was either cDNA or gDNA, and it came from T cells, B-cell-depleted T cells, or PBMCs.

This CDR3 spans 12 amino acids. The germline V gene has CDR1 SGDLS and CDR2 YYNGEE. Under the authors' procedure: From reference gene primer amplification, estimates of nucleated cell counts were derived. The data were produced by immunoSEQ multiplex PCR, yet TCRdb's version contains in-frame clones alone and is incomplete. Clone size and V and J calls were adopted from that table, with D and trimming inferred from the DNA. The data contain roughly 220,000 clones, around nine tenths of them singletons. Regarding this clone: The junction and the germline gene differ at one end; a read error may be behind it.

The chain employs TRBV9 and TRBJ2-7; D gene unclear. Input material: peripheral blood. This receptor was taken from a man in his fifties or sixties with acute or convalescent COVID-19. This CDR3 reads CASSCWSCPIQF. CDR3 bases: TGTGCCAGCAGCTGTTGGTCGTGTCCGATTCAGTTC.